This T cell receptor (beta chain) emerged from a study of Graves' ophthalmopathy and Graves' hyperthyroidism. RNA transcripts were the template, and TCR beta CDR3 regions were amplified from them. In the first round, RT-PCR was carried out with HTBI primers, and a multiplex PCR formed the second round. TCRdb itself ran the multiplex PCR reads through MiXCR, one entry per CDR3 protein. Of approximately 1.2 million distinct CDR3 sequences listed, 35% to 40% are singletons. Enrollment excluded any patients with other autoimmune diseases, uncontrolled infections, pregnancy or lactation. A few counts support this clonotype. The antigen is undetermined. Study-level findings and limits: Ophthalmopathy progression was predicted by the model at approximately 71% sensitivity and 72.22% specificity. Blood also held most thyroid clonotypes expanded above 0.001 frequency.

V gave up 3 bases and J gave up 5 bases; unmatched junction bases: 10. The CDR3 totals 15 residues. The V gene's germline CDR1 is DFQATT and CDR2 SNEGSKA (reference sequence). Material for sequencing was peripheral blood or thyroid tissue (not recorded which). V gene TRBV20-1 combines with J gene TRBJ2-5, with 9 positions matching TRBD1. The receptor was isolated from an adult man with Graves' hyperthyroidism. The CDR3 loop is CSASPRDRDWETQYF. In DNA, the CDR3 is TGCAGTGCTAGTCCCAGGGACAGGGATTGGGAGACCCAGTACTTC.